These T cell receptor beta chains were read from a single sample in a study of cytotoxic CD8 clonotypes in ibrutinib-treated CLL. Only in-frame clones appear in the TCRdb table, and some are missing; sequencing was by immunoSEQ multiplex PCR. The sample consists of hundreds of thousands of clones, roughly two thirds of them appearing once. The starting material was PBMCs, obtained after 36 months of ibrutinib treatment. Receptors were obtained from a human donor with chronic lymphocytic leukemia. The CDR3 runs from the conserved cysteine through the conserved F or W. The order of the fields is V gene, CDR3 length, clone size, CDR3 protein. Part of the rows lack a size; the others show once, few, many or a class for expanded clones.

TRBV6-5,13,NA,CASSLAWGNVLTF
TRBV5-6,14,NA,CASSLRQSSYEQYF
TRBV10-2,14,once,CASSRRGMNTEAFF
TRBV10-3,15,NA,CAIGDRDRGPDTQYF
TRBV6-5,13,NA,CASSYTSGNTIYF
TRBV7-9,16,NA,CASSLGFHTNRDTQYF
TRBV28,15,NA,CASSFVAGGSYEQYF
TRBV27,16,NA,CASSNRWGASYNEQFF
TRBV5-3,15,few,CARSLWGTRSYGYTF
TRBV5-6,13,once,CASSSLSLYEQYF
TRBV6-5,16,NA,CASSYTLDLSTDTQYF
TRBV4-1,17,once,CASSSKLAGWGTDTQYF
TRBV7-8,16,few,CASSLARTGLSYEQYF
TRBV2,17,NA,CASTDPGLAGKTYEQYF
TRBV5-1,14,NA,CASSWGLAGDEQFF
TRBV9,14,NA,CASSVDPISTEAFF
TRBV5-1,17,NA,CASSLGTGGILDYGYTF
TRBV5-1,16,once,CASSLGDKPSGNTIYF
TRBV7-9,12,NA,CASNSLNTEAFF
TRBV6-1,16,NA,CASSETVGAPNSPLHF
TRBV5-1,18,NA,CASSLAWALSSGANVLTF
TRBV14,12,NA,CASSHGNSPLHF
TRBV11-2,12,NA,CASSLTGETQYF
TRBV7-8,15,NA,CASSLARSSNQPQHF
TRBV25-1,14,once,CASSEGFVTDTQYF
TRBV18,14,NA,CASSPPTGESEQYF
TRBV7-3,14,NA,CASSPSRATDTQYF
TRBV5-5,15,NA,CASSFGDRVFEKLFF
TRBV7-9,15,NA,CASSFGRGTYNEQFF
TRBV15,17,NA,CATSRAGFYRTQETQYF
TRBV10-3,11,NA,CAIMNSYEQYF
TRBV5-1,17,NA,CASSLYGTSTNTGELFF
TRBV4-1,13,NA,CASSLGNFNEQFF
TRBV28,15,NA,CASSTSGLAVNEQFF
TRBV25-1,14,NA,CASSDPPVRETQYF
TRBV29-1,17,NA,CSVSGTSKLSSYNEQFF
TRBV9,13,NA,CASSGGQGFEQYF
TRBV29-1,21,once,CSVEPEVGESGTTSRDYGYTF
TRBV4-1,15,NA,CASSQDDGLAYEQYF
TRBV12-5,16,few,CASGLVQKGLNYGYTF
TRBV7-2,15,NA,CASSQVGGSDYGYTF
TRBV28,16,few,CASSPQMILGDEKLFF
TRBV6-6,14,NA,CASSPNNQARGYTF
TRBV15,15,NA,CATSRAPGPHNEQFF
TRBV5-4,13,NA,CASSLRNTGELFF
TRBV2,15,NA,CASWRDRHQEETQYF
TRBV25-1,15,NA,CASSPWTGGQETQYF